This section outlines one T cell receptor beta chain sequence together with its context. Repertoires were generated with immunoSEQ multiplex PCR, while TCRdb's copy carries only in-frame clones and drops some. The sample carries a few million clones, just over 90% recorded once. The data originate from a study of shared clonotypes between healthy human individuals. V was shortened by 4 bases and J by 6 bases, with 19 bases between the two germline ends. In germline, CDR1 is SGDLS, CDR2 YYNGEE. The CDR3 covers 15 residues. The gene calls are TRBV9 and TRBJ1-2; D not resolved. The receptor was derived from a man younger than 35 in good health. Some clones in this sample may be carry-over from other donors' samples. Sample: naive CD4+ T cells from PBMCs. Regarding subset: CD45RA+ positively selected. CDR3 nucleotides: TGTGCCAGCAGCACACGGGGAACAGCTTGGGATGGCTACACCTTC. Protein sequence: CASSTRGTAWDGYTF.